Following are 15 T cell receptor beta chains from one sample sequenced in a study of control samples from healthy donors and cancer patients. Assay: immunoSEQ multiplex PCR; the TCRdb copy retains only in-frame clones and omits some. The sample contains about 84,000 clones, 70% to 85% of which appear only once. Sequenced sample: PBMCs. These receptors were obtained from a man aged 55 to 70 with head and neck cancer.

The CDR3 is CASSPQGEQYF. Written as DNA, the CDR3 is TGTGCCAGCAGCCCTCAGGGGGAGCAGTACTTC. The chain uses TRBV28 and TRBJ2-7, with D maybe TRBD1 (6 bases). The CDR3 runs to 11 residues. In germline, CDR1 is MDHEN, CDR2 SYDVKM. Trimming left V 6 bases short and J 7 bases short, with 10 bases between. Looking up the rest from reference TRBV28 and TRBJ2-7 gives the full variable domain: DVKVTQSSRYLVKRTGEKVFLECVQDMDHENMFWYRQDPGLGLRLIYFSYDVKMKEKGDIPEGYSVSREKKERFSLILESASTNQTSMYLCASSPQGEQYFGPGTRLTVT.

Only one count was recorded for this clone. The genes are TRBV5-6 and TRBJ2-3, with D unclear. Trimming left V 2 bases short and J 6 bases short, with 19 bases between. The CDR3 extends over 16 amino acids. Germline loops: CDR1 SGHDT, CDR2 YYEEEE. The DNA of the CDR3 is TGTGCCAGCAGCTTAGGTTTCCCGGGTTATGATGATACGCAGTATTTT. Protein product: CASSLGFPGYDDTQYF.

The chain has TRBV18 and TRBJ2-7, with TRBD1 matching over 8 bases. Germline V gives CDR1 KGHSH, CDR2 LQKENI. V gave up 3 bases and J gave up 3 bases; unmatched junction bases: 7. The CDR3 has 15 residues. This CDR3 is CASSPGQGLFYEQYF. Here the CDR3 DNA reads TGTGCCAGCTCACCCGGACAGGGCTTATTCTACGAGCAGTACTTC.

The chain combines TRBV2 with TRBJ2-1; TRBD2 matches 10 bases. The V segment lost 2 bases and the J segment 4 bases; nucleotides outside the gene matches: 5. The CDR3 sequence is 16 residues long. The V gene's germline CDR1 is SNHLY and CDR2 FYNNEI. CDR3 nucleotide sequence: TGTGCCAGCAGTGAACAATATAGCGGGAGGTACAATGAGCAGTTCTTC. This translates into CASSEQYSGRYNEQFF.

The chain links TRBV6-5 to TRBJ2-7; no reliable D call. Germline V CDR1 and CDR2: MNHEY, SVGAGI. The CDR3 runs to 12 residues. V was cut by 8 bases and J by 3 bases, with 11 bases left in between. The CDR3 region is CASFSTFYEQYF. CDR3 coding DNA: TGTGCCAGCTTTTCGACATTCTACGAGCAGTACTTC.

In this sample, this clone turned up a few times. The chain employs TRBV6-5 and TRBJ2-3, with D perhaps matching TRBD1 or TRBD2 (5 bases each). Germline CDR1 is MNHEY and CDR2 is SVGAGI. The CDR3 loop spans 14 amino acids. The V and J ends lost 6 bases and 3 bases respectively, with 13 bases between them. DNA for the CDR3: TGTGCCAGCAGGGACGGGACCTGGACAGATACGCAGTATTTT. Translating gives CASRDGTWTDTQYF.

This clone turned up a few times. The gene calls are TRBV6-1 and TRBJ2-5; TRBD1 might be the D (5 bases). The CDR3 runs to 14 residues. V shed 1 base and J shed 2 bases, with 8 bases lying between them. Germline V CDR1 and CDR2: MNHNS, SASEGT. The CDR3 loop is CASSEVGPQETQYF. Written as DNA, the CDR3 is TGTGCCAGCAGTGAAGTGGGGCCTCAAGAGACCCAGTACTTC.

In its sample, this clone was seen once. The chain uses TRBV25-1 and TRBJ2-3; 10 bases align to TRBD1. This CDR3 is 17 amino acids long. The germline gives CDR1 MGHDK, CDR2 SYGVNS. V trimming: 7 bases; J trimming: 4 bases; junction bases outside the gene matches: 14. The CDR3 DNA reads TGTGCCAGCAACCCACGATCATCGGACAGGGGGTCAGATACGCAGTATTTT. Protein: CASNPRSSDRGSDTQYF.

This chain uses TRBV5-4 with TRBJ2-5; 7 nucleotides agree with TRBD2. The CDR3 extends over 13 amino acids. V lost 3 bases to trimming and J lost 5 bases; unmatched junction nucleotides: 4. Germline lookup yields CDR1 SGHNT and CDR2 YYREEE (reference sequence). CDR3 bases: TGTGCCAGCAGCTGGACTAGTCAGGAGACCCAGTACTTC. Residues: CASSWTSQETQYF.

Only a few counts were recorded for this clone. The rearrangement links TRBV5-4 to TRBJ1-1, with 9 bases aligning to TRBD1. The V and J ends lost 4 bases and 3 bases, in that order; junction bases with no gene match: 10. The CDR3 loop spans 16 amino acids. Germline CDR1 SGHNT, CDR2 YYREEE (reference sequence). CDR3 amino acids: CASSPGGQGGYTEAFF. The CDR3 DNA sequence: TGTGCCAGCAGCCCCGGGGGACAGGGTGGTTACACTGAAGCTTTCTTT.

Only a few counts were recorded for this clone. The chain carries TRBV19 and TRBJ2-1; 9 bases align to TRBD2. The CDR3 runs to 14 residues. V was pared by 4 bases and J by 8 bases, with 6 bases of the junction left unmatched. Germline CDR1 and CDR2: LNHDA and SQIVND (reference sequence). CDR3 sequence (DNA): TGTGCCAGTAGTACCGGGACTAGCCGAGATGAGCAGTTCTTC. This translates into CASSTGTSRDEQFF.

The J gene is TRBJ2-2, the V gene TRBV5-1, with D unclear. The length of the CDR3 is 14 residues. CDR1 and CDR2 (germline): SGHRS, YFSETQ. The V end was cut by 0 bases, the J end by 1 base, with 4 bases between. The chain's CDR3 is CASSLGKNTGELFF. The CDR3 bases are TGCGCCAGCAGCTTGGGCAAGAACACCGGGGAGCTGTTTTTT. The full variable domain, its missing parts supplied by reference TRBV5-1 and TRBJ2-2, is KAGVTQTPRYLIKTRGQQVTLSCSPISGHRSVSWYQQTPGQGLQFLFEYFSETQRNKGNFPGRFSGRQFSNSRSEMNVSTLELGDSALYLCASSLGKNTGELFFGEGSRLTVL.

J is TRBJ2-7 and V is TRBV10-3, with 7 bases fitting TRBD2. The CDR3 has 14 amino acids. J lost 1 base, V lost 9 bases, and 9 bases had no gene match. Germline lookup yields CDR1 ENHRY and CDR2 SYGVKD. The CDR3 region is CAMGGQDRSYEQYF. The CDR3 DNA follows: TGTGCCATGGGAGGGCAGGATAGGTCCTACGAGCAGTACTTC.

V and J are TRBV5-1 and TRBJ2-3; D is unresolved. CDR1 and CDR2 (germline): SGHRS, YFSETQ. This CDR3 has 14 residues. Deletions cut 0 bases from V and 4 bases from J, with 9 bases between. Here the CDR3 reads CASSLGASSDTQYF. Here the CDR3 DNA reads TGCGCCAGCAGCTTGGGGGCCTCCTCAGATACGCAGTATTTT.

The chain recombines TRBV19 with TRBJ2-1; 8 bases align to TRBD1. Germline CDR1 LNHDA, CDR2 SQIVND (reference sequence). There are 14 residues in the CDR3. V shed 7 bases and J 5 bases; nucleotides not matched to a gene: 7. CDR3 DNA sequence: TGTGCCAGTAAAGGACAGGGTGTTAACAATGAGCAGTTCTTC. Translating it yields CASKGQGVNNEQFF. Together with reference TRBV19 and TRBJ2-1, the CDR3 gives the full variable domain: DGGITQSPKYLFRKEGQNVTLSCEQNLNHDAMYWYRQDPGQGLRLIYYSQIVNDFQKGDIAEGYSVSREKKESFPLTVTSAQKNPTAFYLCASKGQGVNNEQFFGPGTRLTVL.